This is a list of T cell receptor beta chains from one sample in a study of blood T cells in healthy people across ages. TCRdb recomputed calls from the 5' RACE reads with MiXCR, one row per CDR3 protein. The table records about 1.4 million distinct CDR3 sequences, approximately 60% of them present only once. What was sequenced was blood. The origin of the receptors is a man aged 18 to 29 in good health. Each CDR3 is given with its conserved first and last residue. A D gene is named only where the DNA matches it firmly. Expanded clones are given a class, and other clones once, few, many or no size at all.

length,V,size,J,D,DNA,CDR3
15,TRBV3-1,NA,TRBJ2-3,NA,TGTGCCAGCAGGACTCGGGGGGCCTACACAGATACGCAGTATTTT,CASRTRGAYTDTQYF
15,TRBV6-2/TRBV6-3,few,TRBJ2-4,NA,TGTGCCAGCAGTCACAGCCGGGACGGAAAAAACATTCAGTACTTC,CASSHSRDGKNIQYF
19,TRBV15,NA,TRBJ2-1,NA,TGTGCCACCAGCAGAGATAGTGAGGGGGGCCCCCCTCCGTCCGGGGTGCAGTTCTTC,CATSRDSEGGPPPSGVQFF
16,TRBV4-3,NA,TRBJ2-4,NA,TGCGCCAGCAGCCAAGATGTGAGCTCCTTTCAAAACATTCAGTACTTC,CASSQDVSSFQNIQYF
14,TRBV28,NA,TRBJ1-2,NA,TGTGCCAGCAGTTTACGGGACATCCTCTATGGCTACACCTTC,CASSLRDILYGYTF
12,TRBV6-1,NA,TRBJ2-3,NA,TGTGCCAGAATCTCCCGCACAGATACGCAGTATTTT,CARISRTDTQYF
19,TRBV4-2,NA,TRBJ2-1,TRBD2,TGTGCCAGCAGCCAAGATGAGATGGGGAGGGAGTACTCCTACAATGAGCAGTTCTTC,CASSQDEMGREYSYNEQFF
17,TRBV3-1,NA,TRBJ2-3,TRBD1,TGTGCCAGCAGCCAGGGAACCGGGACAGGGGGACCAGATACGCAGTATTTT,CASSQGTGTGGPDTQYF
16,TRBV24-1,NA,TRBJ2-3,NA,TGTGCCACCAGTGATCCCAGGGTTGCGAGCACAGATACGCAGTATTTT,CATSDPRVASTDTQYF
11,TRBV6-1,NA,TRBJ1-5,NA,TGTGCCAGCAGTAGGGACATTAAAAAGCATTTT,CASSRDIKKHF
14,TRBV5-6,NA,TRBJ1-4,TRBD1,TGTGCCAGCAGCTTGGTGGGACAGGGTGAAAAACTGTTTTTT,CASSLVGQGEKLFF
19,TRBV6-5,once,TRBJ2-6,TRBD1,TGTGCCAGCAGTTCCTCTCACAGGGGGCGTTTTTCTGGGGCCAACGTCCTGACTTTC,CASSSSHRGRFSGANVLTF
14,TRBV9,NA,TRBJ2-7,NA,TGTGCCAGCAGCCGACAGTCGGGCTCCTACGAGCAGTACTTC,CASSRQSGSYEQYF
15,TRBV4-1,NA,TRBJ2-3,TRBD2,TGCGCCAGCGGTAAGCGGGAGGGCCTGGTCGATACGCAGTATTTT,CASGKREGLVDTQYF
13,TRBV5-5,NA,TRBJ1-1,NA,TGTGCCAGCAGCCCCGACCGGGTCTCTGAGTCTTTCTTT,CASSPDRVSESFF
12,TRBV14,NA,TRBJ1-1,NA,TGTGCCAGCAGCCAAGATTCCACTGAAGCTTTCTTT,CASSQDSTEAFF
14,TRBV11-2,NA,TRBJ1-1,NA,TGTGCCAGCAGCAGGGACCTTGAGAGCGCTGAAGCTTTCTTT,CASSRDLESAEAFF
13,TRBV6-1,NA,TRBJ2-3,TRBD1,TGTGCCAGCAGCGACAGGGGCCAGGATACGCAGTATTTT,CASSDRGQDTQYF
14,TRBV4-2,few,TRBJ1-5,NA,TGTGCCAGCAGCCAAGTAACGACGGATCAGCCCCAGCATTTT,CASSQVTTDQPQHF
12,TRBV28,NA,TRBJ2-1,NA,TGTGCCAGCAGAACGGCCCCCGCTGAGCAGTTCTTC,CASRTAPAEQFF
15,TRBV11-2,NA,TRBJ2-7,TRBD1,TGTGCCAGCAGCGGAGGACAGGGGGGGGACTACGAGCAGTACTTC,CASSGGQGGDYEQYF
18,TRBV4-3,few,TRBJ2-4,TRBD2,TGCGCCAGCAGCCAAGATCTTACTAGCGGGGGAGAAAAAAACATTCAGTACTTC,CASSQDLTSGGEKNIQYF
14,TRBV6-5,NA,TRBJ2-7,TRBD1,TGTGCCAGCAGGAACCGGGACAGACGCTACGAGCAGTACTTC,CASRNRDRRYEQYF
14,TRBV4-1,NA,TRBJ2-1,NA,TGCGCCAGCAGCCAAGATTCGGGTCGCAATGAGCAGTTCTTC,CASSQDSGRNEQFF
19,TRBV6-5,NA,TRBJ2-5,NA,TGTGCCAGCAGTTACTCAATAGACGGCGAATCCGGGGATCAAGAGACCCAGTACTTC,CASSYSIDGESGDQETQYF
14,TRBV2,NA,TRBJ1-2,TRBD1,TGTGCCAGCCAGGGGGCACATTCTATTTATGGCTACACCTTC,CASQGAHSIYGYTF
14,TRBV20-1,NA,TRBJ2-1,TRBD2,TGCAGTGCTGATGCCGGGACTAGGAGAAATGAGCAGTTCTTC,CSADAGTRRNEQFF
17,TRBV4-1,NA,TRBJ1-2,TRBD1,TGCGCCAGCAGCCAATATACCGGGACAGGGATGTACTATGGCTACACCTTC,CASSQYTGTGMYYGYTF
14,TRBV13,once,TRBJ2-7,NA,TGTGCCACACGAGAGGGGGGGAAAGCCTACGAGCAGTACTTC,CATREGGKAYEQYF
12,TRBV7-9,few,TRBJ1-1,NA,TGTGCCAGCAGCTCGTCACCCGCTGAAGCTTTCTTT,CASSSSPAEAFF
14,TRBV5-1,NA,TRBJ2-5,TRBD1,TGCGCCAGCAGCGGGCGACAGGGGAACAATGAGCAGTACTTC,CASSGRQGNNEQYF
14,TRBV27,few,TRBJ2-3,NA,TGTGCCAGCAGTTTTGGGGTCCCCACAGATACGCAGTATTTT,CASSFGVPTDTQYF
12,TRBV2,NA,TRBJ2-7,NA,TGTGCCAGCACGCGCGAGTACTACGAGCAGTACTTC,CASTREYYEQYF
15,TRBV6-6,NA,TRBJ2-5,TRBD2,TGTGCCAGCAGTTATCAGCGGGGGGGCCAAGAGACCCAGTACTTC,CASSYQRGGQETQYF
13,TRBV15,few,TRBJ2-7,TRBD1,TGTGCCACCAGCAGAGCTGACAGGGACGAGCAGTACTTC,CATSRADRDEQYF
20,TRBV4-2,NA,TRBJ1-2,NA,TGTGCCAGCAGCCAAGATGTTCTAGGGAGTCGGGGAAGGCCGACCTATGGCTACACCTTC,CASSQDVLGSRGRPTYGYTF
16,TRBV3-1,few,TRBJ2-1,TRBD2,TGTGCCAGCAGCTACCGACTAGCGGGGACCTACAATGAGCAGTTCTTC,CASSYRLAGTYNEQFF
13,TRBV27,few,TRBJ1-2,NA,TGTGCCAGCAGTTATCGCGTGGGCTATGGCTACACCTTC,CASSYRVGYGYTF
18,TRBV27,few,TRBJ2-5,TRBD2,TGTGCCAGCAGTTTATTGGGGACTAGCGGGGTCACCGGGGAGACCCAGTACTTC,CASSLLGTSGVTGETQYF
13,TRBV20-1,few,TRBJ2-7,TRBD1,TGCAGTGCAACCGACGGACAGGGGCAAGAGCAGTACTTC,CSATDGQGQEQYF
14,TRBV4-2,NA,TRBJ2-1,NA,TGTGCCAGCAGCCCGAGCCACTTAAGCAATGAGCAGTTCTTC,CASSPSHLSNEQFF
17,TRBV15,NA,TRBJ2-1,NA,TGTGCCACCAGCAGAGAAGTAGGGACCATTGGGGCGGATGAGCAGTTCTTC,CATSREVGTIGADEQFF
11,TRBV20-1,NA,TRBJ2-7,NA,TGCAGTGCTAGATTTGAGACTGAGCAGTACTTC,CSARFETEQYF
13,TRBV27,many,TRBJ2-7,NA,TGTGCCAGCAGTCCCGGGATTACCTACGAGCAGTACTTC,CASSPGITYEQYF
18,TRBV7-9,once,TRBJ2-6,TRBD1,TGTGCCAGCAGCTTTAGGACAGGGTATCCCTCTGGGGCCAACGTCCTGACTTTC,CASSFRTGYPSGANVLTF
14,TRBV15,once,TRBJ2-1,NA,TGTGCCACCAGCAGAGCTCTCCCTACCAATGAGCAGTTCTTC,CATSRALPTNEQFF
13,TRBV20-1,NA,TRBJ2-2,NA,TGCAGTGCCAGCAGGACAATCGCCGGGGAGCTGTTTTTT,CSASRTIAGELFF